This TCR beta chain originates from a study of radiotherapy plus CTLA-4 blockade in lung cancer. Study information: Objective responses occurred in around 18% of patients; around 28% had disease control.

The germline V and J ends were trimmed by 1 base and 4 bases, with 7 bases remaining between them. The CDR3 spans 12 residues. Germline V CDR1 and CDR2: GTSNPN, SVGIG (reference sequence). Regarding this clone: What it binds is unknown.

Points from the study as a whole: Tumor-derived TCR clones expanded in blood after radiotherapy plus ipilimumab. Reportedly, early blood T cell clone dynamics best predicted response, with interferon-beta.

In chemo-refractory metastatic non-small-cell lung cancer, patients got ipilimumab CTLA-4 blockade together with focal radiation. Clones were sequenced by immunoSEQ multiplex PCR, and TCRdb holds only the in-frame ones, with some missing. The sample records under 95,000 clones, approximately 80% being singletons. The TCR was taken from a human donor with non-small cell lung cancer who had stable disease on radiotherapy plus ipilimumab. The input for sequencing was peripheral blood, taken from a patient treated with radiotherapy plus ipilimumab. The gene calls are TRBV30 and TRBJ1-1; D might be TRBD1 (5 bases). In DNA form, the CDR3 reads TGTGCCTGGAGTGCCCAGGGCACTGAAGCTTTCTTT. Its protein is CAWSAQGTEAFF.